These 7 T cell receptor beta chains were sequenced from one sample in a study of blood T cell repertoires in COVID-19 (TCRdb year 2020). Library preparation used the immunoSEQ multiplex PCR assay. TCRdb stores this immuneACCESS table with in-frame sequences only. Part of the clones is absent; in the studies checked, under half of the shortfall reflects unresolved V genes, and no reason is known for the rest. Across this sample there are 200,000 or so clones, with almost 80% seen only once. Together, the top ten hold around 16% of the sample. Material: peripheral blood. These receptors all come from a man aged 60 to 69 with active or convalescent COVID-19.

The rearrangement links TRBV7-6 to TRBJ2-7; the D gene is possibly TRBD1 (7 bases). Germline V CDR1 and CDR2: SGHVS, FNYEAQ. The V end was cut by 1 base, the J end by 5 bases, with 18 bases between. There are 16 residues in the CDR3. CDR3 loop: CASSLVGQGGQDEQYF. The CDR3 nucleotides read TGTGCCAGCAGCTTAGTGGGTCAGGGGGGTCAAGACGAGCAGTACTTC. Complete variable domain (other parts from reference TRBV7-6 and TRBJ2-7): GAGVSQSPRYKVTKRGQDVALRCDPISGHVSLYWYRQALGQGPEFLTYFNYEAQQDKSGLPNDRFSAERPEGSISTLTIQRTEQRDSAMYRCASSLVGQGGQDEQYFGPGTRLTVT.

The chain employs TRBV28 and TRBJ2-3; 12 bases match TRBD2. V lost 9 bases to trimming and J lost 1 base; unmatched junction nucleotides: 14. CDR1 is MDHEN, CDR2 SYDVKM, per germline. The CDR3 consists of 18 residues. The CDR3 DNA reads as TGTGCCAGTCGAAGTCTAGCGGGAGGGCTGGGGGGCACAGATACGCAGTATTTT. It yields the protein CASRSLAGGLGGTDTQYF.

V is TRBV19 and J is TRBJ1-1; TRBD1 agrees at 9 bases. With 8 bases clipped from V and 4 bases from J, the junction kept 5 bases outside the gene matches. The germline V gene encodes CDR1 LNHDA and CDR2 SQIVND (reference sequence). The CDR3 has 13 amino acids. CDR3 amino acids: CASVETGGTEAFF. CDR3 nucleotide sequence: TGTGCCAGTGTCGAGACAGGGGGCACTGAAGCTTTCTTT.

The V and J genes are TRBV7-2 and TRBJ2-3; TRBD2 agrees at 7 bases. Looked up from germline, CDR1 is SGHTA and CDR2 is FQGNSA. Trimming at V came to 2 bases and at J to 0 bases, leaving 5 bases not matched to a gene. This CDR3 comprises 16 residues. In DNA, the CDR3 is TGTGCCAGCAGCTTATTAGCGGGCTCTAGCACAGATACGCAGTATTTT. Its translation: CASSLLAGSSTDTQYF.

At least ten counts were recorded for this clone. The V call is TRBV11-2, the J call TRBJ2-1; D unclear. In germline, CDR1 is SGHAT, CDR2 FQNNGV. CDR3 size: 15 residues. V dropped 0 bases and J dropped 5 bases, with 11 bases sitting between them. The CDR3 coding sequence is TGTGCCAGCAGCTTAGATGGCACAGACCACAATGAGCAGTTCTTC. Its translation: CASSLDGTDHNEQFF.

At least ten counts were recorded for this clone. The rearrangement uses TRBV29-1 and TRBJ1-4; no definite D call. The CDR3 is made up of 13 amino acids. Germline-derived CDR1 and CDR2 are SQVTM and ANQGSEA. The ends were cut back, 6 bases at V and 4 bases at J, with 12 bases in the middle. CDR3 loop: CSVSSGFNEKLFF. CDR3 bases: TGCAGCGTAAGCTCGGGTTTTAATGAAAAACTGTTTTTT.

This chain joins TRBV11-3 and TRBJ2-1; TRBD2 matches 8 bases. CDR3 size: 15 residues. V was clipped by 5 bases and J by 1 base; unmatched bases: 4. CDR1 and CDR2 (germline): SGHNT, YENEEA. CDR3 sequence (DNA): TGTGCCAGCAGCCGCAGCGGGAGTTCCTACAATGAGCAGTTCTTC. The encoded protein is CASSRSGSSYNEQFF.